The source of this T cell receptor beta chain is a study of OX40 agonist ivuxolimab in advanced cancers. On the study more broadly: Averaging around 60 years in age, with a range of roughly 20 to 80, the cohort was about 85% male. Study-level results: Relatively little clonal expansion, among the lowest observed, appeared in partial responders at 0.1-3.0 mg/kg.

Baseline was the first blood sampling point, followed by cycle 4 day 1 and cycle 7 day 1. Some clones are missing from TCRdb's copy, which holds only in-frame ones; the method was immunoSEQ multiplex PCR. This sample has approximately 22,000 clones, with 70% to 90% found just once. CDR1 is SGHTS, CDR2 YDEGEE, per germline. The CDR3 is 14 residues long. Trimming removed 0 bases from V and 6 bases from J, with 12 bases in between. As for this clone: The antigen is undetermined.

The chain couples TRBV5-8 to TRBJ1-1, with D unresolved. This sequence originates from an adult with an advanced solid tumor such as melanoma, head and neck, liver or kidney cancer. The specimen comprised CD4+ or CD8+ T cells sorted from blood, sampled in a trial of the OX40 agonist ivuxolimab. CDR3 sequence: CASSLDQEVAEAFF. The CDR3 DNA is TGTGCCAGCAGCTTGGACCAGGAGGTCGCTGAAGCTTTCTTT.